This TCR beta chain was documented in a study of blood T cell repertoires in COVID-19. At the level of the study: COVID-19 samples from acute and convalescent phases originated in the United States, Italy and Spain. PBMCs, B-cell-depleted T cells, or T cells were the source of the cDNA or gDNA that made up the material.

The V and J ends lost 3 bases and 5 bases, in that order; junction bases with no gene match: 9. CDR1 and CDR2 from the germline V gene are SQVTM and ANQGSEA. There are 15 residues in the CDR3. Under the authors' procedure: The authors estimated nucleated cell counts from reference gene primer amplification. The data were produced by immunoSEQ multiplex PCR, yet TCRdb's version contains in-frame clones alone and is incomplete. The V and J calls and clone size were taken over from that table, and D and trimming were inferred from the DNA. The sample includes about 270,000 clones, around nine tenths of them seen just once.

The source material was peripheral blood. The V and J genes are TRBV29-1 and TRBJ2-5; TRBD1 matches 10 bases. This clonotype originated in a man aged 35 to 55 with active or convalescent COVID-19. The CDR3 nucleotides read TGCAGCGTTGAGGTATTTGCGGGACAGGGGGAGACCCAGTACTTC. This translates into CSVEVFAGQGETQYF.